This T cell receptor (beta chain) was captured in a study of yellow fever vaccine responses in identical twins. Study results and limitations: The T cell response to vaccination in identical twins was reportedly partly convergent and partly personalized.

Germline loops: CDR1 MNHNS, CDR2 SASEGT. V dropped 7 bases and J dropped 4; count of bases not matched to a gene: 7. This CDR3 spans 14 amino acids. TCRdb analysed the RT-PCR reads with MiXCR anew, one entry per CDR3 protein. The sample shows roughly 1,400 distinct CDR3 sequences, roughly nine tenths of them seen only once. About this clonotype: Its specificity is unknown.

The material was T cells from blood (PBMCs), unsorted or a sorted subset (not recorded which), obtained before or after yellow fever vaccination (not recorded which). This chain links TRBV6-1 with TRBJ2-1, with 7 bases matching TRBD2. The sequence came from a woman aged 18 to 35 who received the yellow fever vaccine. The CDR3 loop reads CASKGPGLYNEQFF. As DNA, the CDR3 is TGTGCCAGCAAAGGCCCGGGACTATACAATGAGCAGTTCTTC.